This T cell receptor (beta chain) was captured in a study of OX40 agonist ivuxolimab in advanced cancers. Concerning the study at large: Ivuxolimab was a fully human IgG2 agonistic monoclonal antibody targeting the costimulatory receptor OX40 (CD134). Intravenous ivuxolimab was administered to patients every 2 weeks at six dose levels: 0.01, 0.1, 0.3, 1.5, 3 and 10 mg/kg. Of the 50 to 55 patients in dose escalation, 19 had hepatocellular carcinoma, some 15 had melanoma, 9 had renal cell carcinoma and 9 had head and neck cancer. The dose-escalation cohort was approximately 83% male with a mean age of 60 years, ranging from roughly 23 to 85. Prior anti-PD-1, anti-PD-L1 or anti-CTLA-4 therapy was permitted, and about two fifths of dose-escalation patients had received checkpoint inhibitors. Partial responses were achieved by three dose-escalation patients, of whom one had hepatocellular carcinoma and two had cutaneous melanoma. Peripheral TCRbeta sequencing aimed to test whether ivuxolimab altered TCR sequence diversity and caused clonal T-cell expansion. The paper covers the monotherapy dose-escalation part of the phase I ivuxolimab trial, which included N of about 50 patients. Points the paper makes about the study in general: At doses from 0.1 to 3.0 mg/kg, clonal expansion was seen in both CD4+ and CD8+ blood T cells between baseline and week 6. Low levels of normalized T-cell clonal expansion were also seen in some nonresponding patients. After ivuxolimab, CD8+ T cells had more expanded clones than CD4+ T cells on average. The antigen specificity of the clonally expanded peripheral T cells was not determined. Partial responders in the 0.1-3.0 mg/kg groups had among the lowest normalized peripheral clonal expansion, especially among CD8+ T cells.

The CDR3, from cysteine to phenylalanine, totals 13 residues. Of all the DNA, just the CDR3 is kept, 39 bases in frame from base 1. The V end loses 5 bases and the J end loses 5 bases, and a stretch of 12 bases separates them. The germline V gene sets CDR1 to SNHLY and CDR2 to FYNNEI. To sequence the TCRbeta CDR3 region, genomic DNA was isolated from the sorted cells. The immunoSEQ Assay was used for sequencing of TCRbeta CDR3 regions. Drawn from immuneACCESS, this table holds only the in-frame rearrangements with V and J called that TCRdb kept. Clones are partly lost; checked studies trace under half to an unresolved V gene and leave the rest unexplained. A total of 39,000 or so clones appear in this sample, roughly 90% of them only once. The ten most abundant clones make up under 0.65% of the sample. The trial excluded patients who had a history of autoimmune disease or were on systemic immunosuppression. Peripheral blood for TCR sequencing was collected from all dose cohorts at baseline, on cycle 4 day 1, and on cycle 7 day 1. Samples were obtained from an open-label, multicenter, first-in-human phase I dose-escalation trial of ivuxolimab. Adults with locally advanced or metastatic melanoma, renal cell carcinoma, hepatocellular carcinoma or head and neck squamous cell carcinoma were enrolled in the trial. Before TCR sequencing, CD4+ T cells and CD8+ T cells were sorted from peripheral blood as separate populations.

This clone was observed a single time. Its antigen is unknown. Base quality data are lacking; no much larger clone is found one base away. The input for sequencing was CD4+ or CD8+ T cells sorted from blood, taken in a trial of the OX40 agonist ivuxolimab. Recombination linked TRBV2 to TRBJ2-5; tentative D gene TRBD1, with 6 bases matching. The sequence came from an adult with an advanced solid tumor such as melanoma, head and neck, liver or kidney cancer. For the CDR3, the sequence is CASSRQVKETQYF. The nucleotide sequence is TGTGCCAGCAGTCGACAGGTGAAGGAGACCCAGTACTTC.